This entry lists 25 T cell receptor beta chains sequenced from one sample in a study of CD4 and CD8 cells across lung adenocarcinoma regions. Using its own MiXCR run on the PCR reads, TCRdb lists one record per CDR3 protein. This sample has about 20,000 distinct CDR3 sequences, with over 50% found just once. The material sequenced was CD8+ T cells from the center of a lung tumor. Source of these receptors: a female donor with lung adenocarcinoma. The CD4 and CD8 labels of this study may be unreliable.

The chain carries TRBV6-1 and TRBJ2-2, with D tentatively TRBD2 (5 bases). Trimming left V 2 bases short and J 5 bases short, with 6 bases between. The germline CDR1 and CDR2 sequences are MNHNS and SASEGT. The CDR3 totals 13 residues. The CDR3 DNA reads as TGTGCCAGCAGTGAAACGGGGACCGGGGAGCTGTTTTTT. Amino acid sequence: CASSETGTGELFF.

Comments on this clonotype: An end of the junction differs from the germline gene, which may be a read error. The chain is built from TRBV27 and TRBJ2-3; D uncertain. The CDR3 covers 15 residues. Germline CDR1 and CDR2: MNHEY and SMNVEV (reference sequence). CDR3 coding DNA: TGTGCCAGCACCGGTAGGGTGAGAGCCACAGACACGCAGTACTTT. This encodes CASTGRVRATDTQYF.

The chain employs TRBV6-1 and TRBJ2-3; 8 bases are a match to TRBD2. The ends lost 6 bases at V and 3 bases at J; junction bases unmatched: 8. The germline V gene has CDR1 MNHNS and CDR2 SASEGT. The CDR3 sequence is 15 residues long. CDR3 bases: TGTGCCAGCAGGCCCGGTGTAGCGGGGACAGATACGCAGTATTTT. Translation: CASRPGVAGTDTQYF.

The rearrangement uses TRBV10-3 and TRBJ2-6, with D possibly being TRBD1 (6 bases). The end of the DNA aligns better with TRBJ2-4, so the J call may be wrong. The CDR3 length is 15 residues. CDR1 and CDR2 (germline): ENHRY, SYGVKD. This CDR3 is CATGRRGRDQETQYF. CDR3 bases: TGTGCCACGGGGCGCAGGGGCCGTGACCAAGAGACTCAGTACTTC.

This clonotype appeared once. Germline is not matched at one junction end, which may reflect a read error. The rearrangement links TRBV6-5 to TRBJ2-3; no clear D. The CDR3 totals 15 residues. In germline, CDR1 is MNHEY, CDR2 SVGAGI. CDR3 bases: TGTGCCAGCAGTTACAGGCTCCCTACCGACAATGAGCAGTACTTT. Residues: CASSYRLPTDNEQYF.

The V and J genes are TRBV11-3 and TRBJ2-5; D is perhaps TRBD1 (6 bases). The end of the DNA is better explained by TRBJ2-7, so the J call may be wrong. Germline CDR1 reads SGHNT; CDR2 reads YENEEA. The CDR3 loop spans 14 amino acids. CDR3 DNA: TGTGCCAGCAGCCCGGACAGCGGTGCCTACGAGCAGTACTTC. Translation gives CASSPDSGAYEQYF.

The V call is TRBV6-5, the J call TRBJ1-6; 7 positions match TRBD1. The ends lost 4 bases at V and 7 bases at J; junction bases unmatched: 10. CDR1 MNHEY and CDR2 SVGAGI come from the germline V gene. CDR3 length: 16 amino acids. CDR3 bases: TGTGCCAGCAGTTTGACAGGGCCGGATAAGAATTCACCCCTCCACTTT. Translation: CASSLTGPDKNSPLHF.

As concerns this clonotype: One end of the junction is discordant with germline, which a read error may explain. This chain's CDR3 is CASGQRGGDQETQYF. In DNA form, the CDR3 reads TGTGCCAGCGGGCAGCGGGGAGGAGACCAAGAGACGCAGTACTTC. J is TRBJ2-5 and V is TRBV27; 7 bases agree with TRBD2. In germline, CDR1 is MNHEY, CDR2 SMNVEV (reference sequence). The CDR3 is made up of 15 amino acids.

This CDR3 reads CASSLSRGVGGELFF. CDR3 DNA: TGTGCCAGCAGTTTATCCAGGGGGGTCGGCGGGGAGCTGTTTTTT. The gene calls are TRBV27 and TRBJ2-2; TRBD1 is a possible D gene (7 bases). V lost 0 bases and J 7 bases, leaving 12 bases between the germline ends. The CDR3 has 15 amino acids. CDR1 is MNHEY, CDR2 SMNVEV, per germline (reference sequence).

A note on this clonotype: This clone may be a read error of a much larger clone one base away. V usage is TRBV7-9 and J usage is TRBJ2-1; D unresolved. TRBJ2-7 explains the end of the DNA better; the J call may be wrong. The CDR3 totals 12 residues. Looked up from germline, CDR1 is SEHNR and CDR2 is FQNEAQ (reference sequence). CDR3: CASSSIGNEQYF. The CDR3 DNA reads as TGTGCCAGCAGCTCCATAGGGAATGAGCAGTACTTC.

On this clonotype: At one end the junction does not follow the germline gene, possibly because of a read error. The chain couples TRBV6-1 to TRBJ2-4; the D call may be TRBD1 or TRBD2 (5 bases each). The V gene's germline CDR1 is MNHNS and CDR2 SASEGT. The CDR3 runs to 14 residues. CDR3 sequence: CATQRPGAKNMQYF. The CDR3 DNA is TGTGCCACTCAGCGGCCCGGGGCCAAAAATATGCAGTATTTC.

This clonotype came up many times. The rearrangement uses TRBV10-1 and TRBJ2-5; TRBD2 aligns across 7 bases. The germline gives CDR1 WNHNN, CDR2 SYGVQD (reference sequence). The CDR3 sequence is 14 residues long. Unmatched junction bases numbered 1, after V lost 3 bases and J lost 0 bases. CDR3 in amino acids: CASSEAGNQETQYF. Written as DNA, the CDR3 is TGCGCCAGCAGTGAAGCGGGAAACCAAGAGACCCAGTACTTC.

This clonotype was found a few times. The V call is TRBV7-2, the J call TRBJ1-2; the D gene is possibly TRBD1 (6 bases). CDR1 and CDR2 (germline): SGHTA, FQGNSA. The V and J ends lost 7 bases and 6 bases respectively, with 18 bases between them. The CDR3 is 14 residues long. The CDR3 here is CASNRDKGRDGYTF. The CDR3 DNA is TGTGCCAGCAACCGGGACAAAGGAAGGGATGGCTACACCTTC. Supplemented by reference TRBV7-2 and TRBJ1-2, the full variable domain reads GAGVSQSPSNKVTEKGKDVELRCDPISGHTALYWYRQSLGQGLEFLIYFQGNSAPDKSGLPSDRFSAERTGGSVSTLTIQRTQQEDSAVYLCASNRDKGRDGYTFGSGTRLTVV.

This clonotype is deemed medium-sized. The V and J genes are TRBV6-5 and TRBJ2-1; D is uncertain. V dropped 2 bases and J dropped 4 bases, with 6 bases sitting between them. This CDR3 is built from 13 residues. Germline V CDR1 and CDR2: MNHEY, SVGAGI. DNA for the CDR3: TGTGCCAGCAGTTACCTCCAGTACAATGAGCAGTTCTTC. Amino acid sequence: CASSYLQYNEQFF.

This clonotype was counted a few times. CDR3 DNA: TGTGCCAGCAGTGAAAGAGAGGTAGTCAAAAACATTCAGTACTTC. It is translated as CASSEREVVKNIQYF. The chain employs TRBV6-1 and TRBJ2-4; D gene ambiguous. The V gene lost 2 bases and the J gene lost 3 bases, with 11 bases spanning the gap. The CDR3 has 15 amino acids. Germline V gene data show CDR1 as MNHNS and CDR2 as SASEGT.

This rearrangement joins TRBV20-1 to TRBJ2-2, with 7 bases aligning to TRBD2. This CDR3 is built from 14 residues. V lost 3 bases and J lost 5; bases outside the gene matches: 6. Germline-derived CDR1 and CDR2 are DFQATT and SNEGSKA (reference sequence). In nucleotides, the CDR3 is TGCAGTGCTAGTAGGTCTAGCGGAACCGGGGAGCTGTTTTTT. Encoded protein: CSASRSSGTGELFF.

V usage is TRBV4-1 and J usage is TRBJ1-4; TRBD1 matches 8 bases. J gave up 1 base and V 4 bases, and 14 bases lay outside the gene matches. This CDR3 spans 19 amino acids. The V gene's germline CDR1 is MGHRA and CDR2 YSYEKL. Here the CDR3 DNA reads TGCGCCAGCAGCCCTTCTCCGGGAGACAGGGGAGGAACTAATGAAAAACTGTTTTTT. Translating it yields CASSPSPGDRGGTNEKLFF.

The CDR3, as DNA: TGTGCCAGCAGTTTAAAGGGGCAGTGGGGTAAAGACATTCAGTATTTT. Its protein product is CASSLKGQWGKDIQYF. J is TRBJ2-3 and V is TRBV27; D might be TRBD1 (5 bases). The ends were cut back, 2 bases at V and 12 bases at J, with 24 bases in the middle. The CDR3 runs 16 residues. The germline V gene has CDR1 MNHEY and CDR2 SMNVEV (reference sequence).

The table lists this clonotype with a few counts. The genes are TRBV29-1 and TRBJ2-7; 11 bases fit TRBD2. The CDR3 is 16 amino acids. Germline assignment: CDR1 SQVTM and CDR2 ANQGSEA. Unmatched junction bases numbered 8, after V lost 4 bases and J lost 0 bases. Here the CDR3 DNA reads TGCAGCGTTGTCCCTAGCGGGAGGTCCCTCTCCTACGAGCAGTACTTC. It yields the protein CSVVPSGRSLSYEQYF.

This chain joins TRBV27 and TRBJ2-4; no firm D call. The CDR3 totals 13 residues. Trimming cost V 6 bases and J 10 bases, with 16 bases left between them. In germline, CDR1 is MNHEY, CDR2 SMNVEV (reference sequence). In nucleotides, the CDR3 is TGTGCCAGCAGGGGCTGTGAACAAGAGATTCAGTACTTC. This codes for CASRGCEQEIQYF.

A note on this clonotype: Germline and junction disagree at one end, which may indicate a read error. The chain is built from TRBV6-8 and TRBJ2-4; D is perhaps TRBD1 or TRBD2 (5 bases each). The CDR3 sequence is 14 residues long. Germline CDR1 reads MNHGY; CDR2 reads SAAAGT. The CDR3, as DNA: TGCGCCAGCACGGGGCTGTCTACCAAAAACATTCAGTACTTC. Translated, it gives CASTGLSTKNIQYF.

The table lists this clonotype with a count of one. The germline gene is not matched at one end of the junction; a read error may be the cause. The J gene is TRBJ2-5, the V gene TRBV6-1; the match to TRBD2 covers 8 bases. Germline V CDR1 and CDR2: MNHNS, SASEGT. This CDR3 has 13 residues. CDR3 coding DNA: TGTGCCAGCAGACCCAGCGGGGGAGAGACCCTGTATTTC. Translation: CASRPSGGETLYF.

This clonotype was seen more than once but under ten times. The chain recombines TRBV10-1 with TRBJ2-1; D remains unclear. This CDR3 region has 14 residues. Germline V gene lookup returns CDR1 WNHNN and CDR2 SYGVQD (reference sequence). The ends were cut back, 3 bases at V and 3 bases at J, with 9 bases in the middle. The CDR3 protein is CASSERDLYNEQFF. The CDR3 bases are TGCGCCAGCAGTGAAAGGGATCTCTACAATGAGCAGTTCTTC.

By share, this clonotype counts as medium-sized. The rearrangement joins TRBV10-1 to TRBJ2-3; 8 bases match TRBD2. This CDR3 is built from 14 residues. Germline V gene data show CDR1 as WNHNN and CDR2 as SYGVQD (reference sequence). V shed 8 bases, J shed 0 bases, and the junction held 4 bases outside the gene matches. The chain's CDR3 is CASPASGSTDTQYF. The CDR3 DNA sequence: TGCGCCAGCCCCGCTAGCGGGAGCACAGATACGCAGTATTTT.

The rearrangement uses TRBV7-6 and TRBJ2-1; 8 nucleotides match TRBD2. The J call may be mistaken, given a closer DNA end match to TRBJ2-5. The CDR3 totals 13 residues. In germline, CDR1 is SGHVS, CDR2 FNYEAQ. The CDR3 sequence: CASSLDRAGGQYF. For the CDR3, the DNA is TGTGCCAGCAGCTTAGACAGGGCGGGGGGCCAGTACTTC.